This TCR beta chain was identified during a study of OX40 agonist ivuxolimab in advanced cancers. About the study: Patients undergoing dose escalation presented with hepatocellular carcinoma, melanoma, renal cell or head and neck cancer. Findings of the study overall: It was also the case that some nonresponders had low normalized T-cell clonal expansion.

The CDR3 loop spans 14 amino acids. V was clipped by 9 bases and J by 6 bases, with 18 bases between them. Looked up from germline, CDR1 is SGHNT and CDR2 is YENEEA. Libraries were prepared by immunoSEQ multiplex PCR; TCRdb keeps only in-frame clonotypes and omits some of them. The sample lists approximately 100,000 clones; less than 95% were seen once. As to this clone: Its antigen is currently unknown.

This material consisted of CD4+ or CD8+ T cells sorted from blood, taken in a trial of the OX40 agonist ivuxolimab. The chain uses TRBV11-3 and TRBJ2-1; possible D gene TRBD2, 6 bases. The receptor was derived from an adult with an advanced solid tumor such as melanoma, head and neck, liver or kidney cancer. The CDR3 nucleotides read TGTGCCAGTTCCGTGGGGGGAGTAGGCAATGAGCAGTTCTTC. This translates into CASSVGGVGNEQFF.